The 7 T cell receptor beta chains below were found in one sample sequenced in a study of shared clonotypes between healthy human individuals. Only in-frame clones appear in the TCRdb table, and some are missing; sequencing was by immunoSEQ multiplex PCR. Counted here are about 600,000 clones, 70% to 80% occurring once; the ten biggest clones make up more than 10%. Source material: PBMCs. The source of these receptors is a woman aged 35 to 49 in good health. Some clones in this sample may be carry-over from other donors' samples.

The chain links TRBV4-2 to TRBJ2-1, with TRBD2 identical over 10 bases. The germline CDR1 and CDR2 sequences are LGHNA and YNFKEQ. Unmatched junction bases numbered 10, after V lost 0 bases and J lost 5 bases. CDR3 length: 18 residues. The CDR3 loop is CASSQDPSGGMGNNEQFF. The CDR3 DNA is TGTGCCAGCAGCCAAGATCCTAGCGGGGGCATGGGAAACAATGAGCAGTTCTTC.

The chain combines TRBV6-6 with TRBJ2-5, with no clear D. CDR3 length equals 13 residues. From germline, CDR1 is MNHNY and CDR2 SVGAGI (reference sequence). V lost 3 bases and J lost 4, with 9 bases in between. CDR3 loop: CASSYRVSETQYF. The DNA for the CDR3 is TGTGCCAGCAGTTATCGGGTTTCAGAGACCCAGTACTTC.

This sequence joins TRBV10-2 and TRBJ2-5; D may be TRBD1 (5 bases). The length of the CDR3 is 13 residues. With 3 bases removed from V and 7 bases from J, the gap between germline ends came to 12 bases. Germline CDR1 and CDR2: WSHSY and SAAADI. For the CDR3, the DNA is TGCGCCAGCAGTGATCCTCCCAGGGCGACCCAGTACTTC. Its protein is CASSDPPRATQYF.

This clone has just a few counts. The CDR3: CASSFDRGGLGEQYF. In DNA, the CDR3 is TGTGCCAGCAGTTTCGACAGGGGAGGGTTGGGCGAGCAGTACTTC. The chain uses TRBV28 and TRBJ2-7, with D perhaps TRBD1 (8 bases). CDR1 and CDR2 (germline): MDHEN, SYDVKM. V lost 3 bases to trimming and J lost 6 bases, with 18 bases between them. The length of the CDR3 is 15 residues.

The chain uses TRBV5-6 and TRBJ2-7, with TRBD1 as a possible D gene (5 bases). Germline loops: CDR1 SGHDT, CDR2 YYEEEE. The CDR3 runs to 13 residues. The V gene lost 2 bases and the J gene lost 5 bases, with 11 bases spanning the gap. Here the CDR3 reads CASSLGVVDEQYF. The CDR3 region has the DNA TGTGCCAGCAGCTTAGGGGTAGTCGACGAGCAGTACTTC.

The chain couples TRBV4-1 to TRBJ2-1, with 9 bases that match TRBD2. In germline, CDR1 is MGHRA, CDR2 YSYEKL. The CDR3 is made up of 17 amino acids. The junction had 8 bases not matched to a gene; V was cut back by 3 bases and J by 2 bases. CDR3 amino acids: CASSHGLARTTYNEQFF. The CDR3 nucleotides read TGCGCCAGCAGCCACGGACTAGCGAGAACTACCTACAATGAGCAGTTCTTC.

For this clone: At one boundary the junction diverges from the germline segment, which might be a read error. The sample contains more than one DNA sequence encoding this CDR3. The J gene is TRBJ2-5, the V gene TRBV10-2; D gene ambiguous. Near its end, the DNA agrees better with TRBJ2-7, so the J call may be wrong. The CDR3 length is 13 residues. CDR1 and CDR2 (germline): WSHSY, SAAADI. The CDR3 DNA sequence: TGCGCCAGCGGTGAATGGCACTACTACGAGCAGTACTTC. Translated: CASGEWHYYEQYF.